This T cell receptor beta chain was identified in a study of T cells in Graves' hyperthyroidism and ophthalmopathy. Study-wide results and limits: The blood repertoire included most of the expanded thyroid clonotypes above 0.001.

The hyperthyroidism patients had all been newly diagnosed, and their disease duration was under 2 months. Their ages ranged from 18 to 65 years. Amplified regions were TCR beta CDR3 sequences from RNA transcripts. First-round RT-PCR targeting the TCR CDR3 was performed with the HTBI primer set. TCRdb re-analysed the multiplex PCR reads in MiXCR, keeping a single row per CDR3 protein. The sample includes under 450,000 distinct CDR3 sequences, 15% to 18% of them seen just once. The CDR3 extends over 16 amino acids. Germline CDR1 MNHNS, CDR2 SASEGT. V was clipped by 5 bases and J by 2 bases, with 18 bases between them. This clonotype was recorded many times. The antigen remains unidentified.

Material: blood. The origin of this receptor is a woman between 18 and 30 years old with Graves' hyperthyroidism. The chain links TRBV6-1 to TRBJ2-5; a weak D match, TRBD2 (5 bases). The CDR3 region has the DNA TGTGCCAGCAGTTATTGGAGCGGCACCAAACAAGAGACCCAGTACTTC. Amino acids: CASSYWSGTKQETQYF.